A single sample is the source of the 8 T cell receptor beta chains below, sequenced in a study of T cell responses to AZD1222 COVID-19 vaccine. Clones were read by immunoSEQ multiplex PCR, and TCRdb kept only the in-frame ones, dropping some. The table includes 120,000 or so clones, 88% detected once. Sample: peripheral blood, taken on day 0 of AZD1222 vaccination. These receptor sequences come from an adult in good health.

The V and J genes are TRBV19 and TRBJ1-5; tentative D call: TRBD1 (5 bases). Trimming took off 2 bases at V and 4 bases at J, with 12 bases between the two ends. Germline CDR1 and CDR2: LNHDA and SQIVND (reference sequence). This CDR3 has 15 residues. The DNA for the CDR3 is TGTGCCAGTAGTATAATTGGGGCGCGGAATCAGCCCCAGCATTTT. It yields the protein CASSIIGARNQPQHF.

This chain connects TRBV12-3 or TRBV12-4 to TRBJ1-2; no reliable D call. V gave up 3 bases and J gave up 4 bases, with 9 bases separating them. The CDR3 runs 13 residues. The CDR3 bases are TGTGCCAGCAGTTTCCGGGGTTTCTATGGCTACACCTTC. It specifies CASSFRGFYGYTF.

This clone was found once. The chain recombines TRBV9 with TRBJ2-1; no firm D call. Germline CDR1 SGDLS, CDR2 YYNGEE. V was cut by 0 bases and J by 4 bases, with 8 bases left in between. This CDR3 has 14 residues. The DNA for the CDR3 is TGTGCCAGCAGCGTAGGTGGTTTTTACAATGAGCAGTTCTTC. Its protein product is CASSVGGFYNEQFF.

This chain uses TRBV6-5 with TRBJ1-4; no firm D call. V was pared by 0 bases and J by 2 bases, with 1 base between. The germline V gene encodes CDR1 MNHEY and CDR2 SVGAGI. This CDR3 is built from 13 residues. CDR3 bases: TGTGCCAGCAGTTACTCGACTAATGAAAAACTGTTTTTT. It specifies CASSYSTNEKLFF.

The chain carries TRBV27 and TRBJ2-1; the D is unclear. CDR1 is MNHEY and CDR2 is SMNVEV in the germline V gene (reference sequence). Deletions cut 6 bases from V and 2 bases from J, with 14 bases between. This CDR3 region has 15 residues. The CDR3 loop is CASRKAAGTYNEQFF. CDR3 DNA sequence: TGTGCCAGCAGAAAGGCGGCAGGCACCTACAATGAGCAGTTCTTC.

The rearrangement uses TRBV27 and TRBJ2-5; D perhaps matches TRBD2 (6 bases). The CDR3 loop spans 13 amino acids. The V end lost 3 bases, the J end lost 1 base, and 6 bases lay between the germline ends. Germline CDR1 is MNHEY and CDR2 is SMNVEV (reference sequence). The DNA for the CDR3 is TGTGCCAGCAGTTTGACTAGCCAAGAGACCCAGTACTTC. The encoded protein is CASSLTSQETQYF.

The rearrangement uses TRBV12-3 or TRBV12-4 and TRBJ2-7; no reliable D call. This CDR3 spans 13 amino acids. Trimming stripped 3 bases from V and 6 bases from J, with 12 bases between. The CDR3 protein is CASSFAGSIEQYF. CDR3 DNA sequence: TGTGCCAGCAGTTTTGCAGGTTCGATCGAGCAGTACTTC.

V is TRBV11-3 and J is TRBJ2-1; D gene uncertain. Trimming removed 5 bases at V and 6 bases at J, with 26 bases between. The CDR3 loop spans 18 amino acids. CDR1 is SGHNT, CDR2 YENEEA, per germline. The CDR3 bases are TGTGCCAGCAGCCCAGGCTGGGTGGGCCTTGGGTCGTCCAATGAGCAGTTCTTC. This translates into CASSPGWVGLGSSNEQFF.